Each of the 18 T cell receptor beta chains below was sequenced from the same sample in a study of cytomegalovirus exposure and HLA in healthy donors. The PCR was carried out with 60 Vbeta primers and 13 Jbeta primers. Data came from immunoSEQ multiplex PCR; TCRdb stores just in-frame clones and leaves some out. Of around 76,000 clones in the sample, around 76% were seen once. The sample consisted of PBMCs. These receptors originate from a man aged 40-50 years in good health and CMV-seronegative.

The chain couples TRBV27 to TRBJ1-5; no firm D call. Per the germline V gene, CDR1 is MNHEY and CDR2 is SMNVEV (reference sequence). The CDR3 sequence is 15 residues long. V dropped 4 bases and J dropped 3 bases, with 13 bases sitting between them. CDR3 coding DNA: TGTGCCAGCAGTTCTGACATTCTCAACAATCAGCCCCAGCATTTT. This gives the protein CASSSDILNNQPQHF.

The chain uses TRBV18 and TRBJ1-1; 10 positions match TRBD1. The length of the CDR3 is 17 residues. The junction had 10 bases not matched to a gene; V was cut back by 6 bases and J by 0 bases. The germline V gene encodes CDR1 KGHSH and CDR2 LQKENI. CDR3 DNA: TGTGCCAGCTCGGAGGGGGGACAGGGGCTAATGAACACTGAAGCTTTCTTT. Amino acids: CASSEGGQGLMNTEAFF.

The gene calls are TRBV5-1 and TRBJ1-2; 8 nucleotides align to TRBD1. This CDR3 has 17 amino acids. Trimming at V came to 0 bases and at J to 4 bases, leaving 11 bases not matched to a gene. Germline values: CDR1 SGHRS, CDR2 YFSETQ. DNA for the CDR3: TGCGCCAGCAGCTTGGACGGACAGGGAGGGGATCGCTATGGCTACACCTTC. Protein product: CASSLDGQGGDRYGYTF.

This clone occurred once. At one end the junction does not follow the germline gene, possibly because of a read error. J is TRBJ2-3 and V is TRBV7-7, with 13 nucleotides matching TRBD2. The CDR3 has 18 amino acids. Germline loops: CDR1 SSHAT, CDR2 FNYEAQ (reference sequence). The CDR3 here is CASSLYPGTSGIPSTQYF. The DNA for the CDR3 is TGTGCTAGCAGCCTATACCCCGGGACTAGCGGGATCCCCAGTACGCAGTATTTT.

The chain is built from TRBV5-4 and TRBJ2-2; the match to TRBD2 covers 8 bases. Germline CDR1 and CDR2: SGHNT and YYREEE (reference sequence). Germline trimming cut 5 bases from V and 6 bases from J; bases unmatched to any gene: 12. The CDR3 spans 16 residues. This CDR3 is CASSFGLAGRPGELFF. The DNA for the CDR3 is TGTGCCAGCAGTTTCGGACTAGCCGGGAGACCCGGGGAGCTGTTTTTT.

CDR3: CASSLGPSGMNTQYF. The CDR3 DNA sequence: TGTGCCAGCAGCTTAGGTCCTAGCGGGATGAATACGCAGTATTTT. The chain recombines TRBV7-2 with TRBJ2-3; 9 positions agree with TRBD2. Germline V CDR1 and CDR2: SGHTA, FQGNSA. V was pared by 1 base and J by 7 bases, with 6 bases of the junction left unmatched. CDR3 size: 15 residues.

This chain joins TRBV27 and TRBJ1-6; 7 bases are shared with TRBD1. V lost 4 bases to trimming and J lost 5 bases; unmatched junction nucleotides: 5. From germline, CDR1 is MNHEY and CDR2 SMNVEV (reference sequence). The CDR3 is made up of 15 amino acids. The CDR3 here is CASSSPQGDNSPLHF. For the CDR3, the DNA is TGTGCCAGCAGTTCCCCTCAGGGGGATAATTCACCCCTCCACTTT.

The rearrangement uses TRBV7-8 and TRBJ2-1; 9 nucleotides match TRBD2. This CDR3 spans 15 amino acids. V lost 5 bases and J lost 4; bases outside the gene matches: 6. Germline assignment: CDR1 SGHVS and CDR2 FQNEAQ. CDR3 protein: CASSAPSGVYNEQFF. The CDR3 coding sequence is TGTGCCAGCAGCGCACCTAGCGGGGTTTACAATGAGCAGTTCTTC.

The rearrangement uses TRBV18 and TRBJ2-7; 9 bases are a match to TRBD2. In germline, CDR1 is KGHSH, CDR2 LQKENI. Trimming cost V 3 bases and J 4 bases; bases outside gene matches: 10. CDR3 length equals 16 residues. DNA for the CDR3: TGTGCCAGCTCACCTAGCGGGAGTCCCTCTCTGTACGAGCAGTACTTC. Translated, it gives CASSPSGSPSLYEQYF.

V is TRBV7-2 and J is TRBJ2-2, with 7 nucleotides matching TRBD1. The CDR3 extends over 18 amino acids. V gave up 5 bases and J gave up 0 bases; unmatched junction bases: 12. Germline V gives CDR1 SGHTA, CDR2 FQGNSA. The CDR3 nucleotides read TGTGCCAGCAGCACGGACAGGAATTCATGGTCGAACACCGGGGAGCTGTTTTTT. The encoded protein is CASSTDRNSWSNTGELFF. Supplemented by reference TRBV7-2 and TRBJ2-2, the full variable domain reads GAGVSQSPSNKVTEKGKDVELRCDPISGHTALYWYRQSLGQGLEFLIYFQGNSAPDKSGLPSDRFSAERTGGSVSTLTIQRTQQEDSAVYLCASSTDRNSWSNTGELFFGEGSRLTVL.

This sequence joins TRBV19 and TRBJ2-4; 7 nucleotides agree with TRBD2. Germline loops: CDR1 LNHDA, CDR2 SQIVND (reference sequence). The trim removed 7 bases at V and 0 bases at J, leaving 12 bases unmatched. The CDR3 has 17 residues. This chain's CDR3 is CASTDPSGGIAKNIQYF. The CDR3 DNA is TGTGCCAGTACCGATCCGTCCGGGGGGATAGCCAAAAACATTCAGTACTTC. The full variable domain, completed using reference TRBV19 and TRBJ2-4, is DGGITQSPKYLFRKEGQNVTLSCEQNLNHDAMYWYRQDPGQGLRLIYYSQIVNDFQKGDIAEGYSVSREKKESFPLTVTSAQKNPTAFYLCASTDPSGGIAKNIQYFGAGTRLSVL.

This clone was seen only once. The chain recombines TRBV19 with TRBJ2-3, with 7 bases fitting TRBD1. Germline lookup yields CDR1 LNHDA and CDR2 SQIVND (reference sequence). The CDR3 spans 15 residues. V dropped 5 bases and J dropped 0; count of bases not matched to a gene: 5. This chain's CDR3 is CASSAGQASTDTQYF. CDR3 coding DNA: TGTGCCAGTAGTGCAGGACAGGCTAGCACAGATACGCAGTATTTT.

The chain employs TRBV7-9 and TRBJ1-2; tentative D call: TRBD1 (6 bases). The germline V gene has CDR1 SEHNR and CDR2 FQNEAQ (reference sequence). This CDR3 is built from 17 residues. The V end was cut by 0 bases, the J end by 5 bases, with 19 bases between. For the CDR3, the DNA is TGTGCCAGCAGCTTAGCAGGGGGACCGGTATTAGCTTATGGCTACACCTTC. It yields the protein CASSLAGGPVLAYGYTF. Together with reference TRBV7-9 and TRBJ1-2, the CDR3 gives the full variable domain: DTGVSQNPRHKITKRGQNVTFRCDPISEHNRLYWYRQTLGQGPEFLTYFQNEAQLEKSRLLSDRFSAERPKGSFSTLEIQRTEQGDSAMYLCASSLAGGPVLAYGYTFGSGTRLTVV.

The chain combines TRBV5-1 with TRBJ2-3, with D possibly matching TRBD2 (5 bases). Germline V gives CDR1 SGHRS, CDR2 YFSETQ. The CDR3 spans 15 residues. V was pared by 0 bases and J by 2 bases, with 10 bases between. Here the CDR3 DNA reads TGCGCCAGCAGCTTGGCTGTGAGGGCCACAGATACGCAGTATTTT. Translated: CASSLAVRATDTQYF.

The J gene is TRBJ2-3, the V gene TRBV29-1, with 10 bases identical to TRBD2. V was clipped by 4 bases and J by 6 bases; unmatched bases: 4. CDR3 length equals 13 residues. Germline CDR1 reads SQVTM; CDR2 reads ANQGSEA. CDR3 protein: CSVASGSRDTQYF. CDR3 sequence (DNA): TGCAGCGTTGCTAGCGGGAGTAGGGATACGCAGTATTTT.

The chain carries TRBV6-5 and TRBJ1-4; no clear D. Trimming left V 8 bases short and J 7 bases short, with 14 bases between. Germline V lookup: CDR1 MNHEY, CDR2 SVGAGI. This CDR3 is built from 13 residues. The CDR3 nucleotides read TGTGCCAGCGCCGGAGGTCGGACTGAAAAACTGTTTTTT. Its translation is CASAGGRTEKLFF.

The chain combines TRBV11-2 with TRBJ2-7; possible D gene TRBD2, 6 bases. Deletions cut 5 bases from V and 2 bases from J, with 13 bases between. CDR3 length: 14 residues. Germline V gene data show CDR1 as SGHAT and CDR2 as FQNNGV. CDR3 DNA: TGTGCCAGCAGCCAGGGACTCCAACCCTACGAGCAGTACTTC. Protein: CASSQGLQPYEQYF.

This clone was seen more than once but under ten times. This rearrangement joins TRBV28 to TRBJ1-5; TRBD1 aligns across 8 bases. J lost 7 bases, V lost 6 bases, and 14 bases had no gene match. Germline assignment: CDR1 MDHEN and CDR2 SYDVKM. The CDR3 extends over 16 amino acids. The CDR3 sequence is CASRKTGGHKNQPQHF. In DNA form, the CDR3 reads TGTGCCAGCAGGAAAACAGGGGGTCACAAGAACCAGCCCCAGCATTTT.